Listed here is a single T cell receptor (beta chain). Germline CDR1 MNHEY, CDR2 SMNVEV (reference sequence). The V end lost 5 bases, the J end lost 6 bases, and 10 bases lay between the germline ends. The CDR3 sequence is 13 residues long. From the 5' RACE reads, TCRdb called clonotypes with MiXCR, one entry per CDR3 protein. The table has around 440,000 distinct CDR3 sequences, about 20% seen once. The data were taken from a study of T-cell memory formation after mild COVID-19. The J gene is TRBJ2-2, the V gene TRBV27; D gene ambiguous. The sample was PBMCs or a T cell subset sorted from them (not recorded which). The sequence came from an adult woman who had mild COVID-19 (a few samples of this study predate the infection). Cell type and time point are not known. The CDR3 nucleotides are TGTGCCAGCAGTCCCGGGCCCCCCGGGGAGCTGTTTTTT. It encodes CASSPGPPGELFF.